The T cell receptor beta chain under discussion was sequenced for a study of beta chain features in type 1 diabetes. Germline V gene data show CDR1 as PRHDT and CDR2 as FYEKMQ (reference sequence). V was shortened by 5 bases and J by 2 bases, with 8 bases between the two germline ends. The CDR3 totals 13 residues. The investigators reverse transcribed all of the isolated RNA, so they sequenced expressed TCRB transcripts. Repertoires were generated with immunoSEQ multiplex PCR, while TCRdb's copy carries only in-frame clones and drops some. Here the sample spans hundreds of thousands of clones, around 65% being singletons.

The chain carries TRBV13 and TRBJ2-3; possibly TRBD1 or TRBD2 for D (5 bases each). The sequence was obtained from a man younger than 40 in good health. The sample consisted of naive CD4+ T cells from blood. The CDR3 DNA sequence: TGTGCCAGCAGCCCCGGGACCACAGATACGCAGTATTTT. The encoded protein is CASSPGTTDTQYF.